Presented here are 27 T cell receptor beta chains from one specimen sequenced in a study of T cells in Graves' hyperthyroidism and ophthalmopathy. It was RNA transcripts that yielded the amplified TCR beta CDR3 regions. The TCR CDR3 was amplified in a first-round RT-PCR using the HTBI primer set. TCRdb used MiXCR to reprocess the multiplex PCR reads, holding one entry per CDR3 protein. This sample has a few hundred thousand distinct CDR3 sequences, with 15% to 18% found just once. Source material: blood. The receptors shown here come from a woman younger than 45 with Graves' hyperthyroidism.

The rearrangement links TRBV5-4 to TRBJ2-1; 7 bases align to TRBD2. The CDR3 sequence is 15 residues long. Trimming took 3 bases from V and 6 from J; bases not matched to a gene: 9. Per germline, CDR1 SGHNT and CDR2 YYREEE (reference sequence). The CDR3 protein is CASSYTSDVSNEQFF. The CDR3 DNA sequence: TGTGCCAGCAGCTATACTAGCGATGTTAGCAATGAGCAGTTCTTC.

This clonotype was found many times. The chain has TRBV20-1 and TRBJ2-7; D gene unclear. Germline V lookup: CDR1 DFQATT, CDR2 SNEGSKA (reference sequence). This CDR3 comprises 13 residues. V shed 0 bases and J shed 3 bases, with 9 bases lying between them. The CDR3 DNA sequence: TGCAGTGCTAGAGACCCTCGACGCTACGAGCAGTACTTC. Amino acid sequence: CSARDPRRYEQYF.

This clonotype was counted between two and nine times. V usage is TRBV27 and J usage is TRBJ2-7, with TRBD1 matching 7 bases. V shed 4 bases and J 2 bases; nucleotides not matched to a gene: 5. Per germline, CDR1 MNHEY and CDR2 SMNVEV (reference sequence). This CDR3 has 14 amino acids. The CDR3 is CASSYNRGPYEQYF. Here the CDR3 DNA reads TGTGCCAGCAGTTATAACAGGGGCCCCTACGAGCAGTACTTC.

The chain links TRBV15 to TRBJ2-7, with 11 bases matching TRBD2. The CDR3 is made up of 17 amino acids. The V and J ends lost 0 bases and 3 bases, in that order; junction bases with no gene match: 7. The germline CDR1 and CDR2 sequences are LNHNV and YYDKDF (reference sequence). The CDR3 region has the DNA TGTGCCACCAGCAGAGACAGACTAGCGGGAACGCACTACGAGCAGTACTTC. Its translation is CATSRDRLAGTHYEQYF.

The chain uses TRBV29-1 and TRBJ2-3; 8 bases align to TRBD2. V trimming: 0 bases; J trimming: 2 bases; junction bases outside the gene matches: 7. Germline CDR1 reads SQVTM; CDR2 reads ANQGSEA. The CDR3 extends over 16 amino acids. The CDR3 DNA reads TGCAGCGTTGAAGACCAGGTAGCGGGAAACACAGATACGCAGTATTTT. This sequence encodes CSVEDQVAGNTDTQYF.

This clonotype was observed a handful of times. CDR3 sequence reads: CASSLRRGEANEKLFF. The CDR3 bases are TGTGCCAGCAGCTTACGCAGGGGCGAGGCTAATGAAAAACTGTTTTTT. The V call is TRBV11-3, the J call TRBJ1-4; tentatively, D is TRBD1 (6 bases). There are 16 residues in the CDR3. Germline V gives CDR1 SGHNT, CDR2 YENEEA. Trimming cost V 2 bases and J 3 bases, with 13 bases left between them. The full variable domain, rest sourced from reference TRBV11-3 and TRBJ1-4, is EAGVVQSPRYKIIEKKQPVAFWCNPISGHNTLYWYLQNLGQGPELLIRYENEEAVDDSQLPKDRFSAERLKGVDSTLKIQPAELGDSAVYLCASSLRRGEANEKLFFGSGTQLSVL.

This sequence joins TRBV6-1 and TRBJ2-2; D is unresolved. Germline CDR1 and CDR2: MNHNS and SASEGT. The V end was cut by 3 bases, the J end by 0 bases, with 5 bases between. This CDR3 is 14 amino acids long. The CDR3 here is CASSDSSNTGELFF. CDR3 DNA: TGTGCCAGCAGTGACAGTTCGAACACCGGGGAGCTGTTTTTT.

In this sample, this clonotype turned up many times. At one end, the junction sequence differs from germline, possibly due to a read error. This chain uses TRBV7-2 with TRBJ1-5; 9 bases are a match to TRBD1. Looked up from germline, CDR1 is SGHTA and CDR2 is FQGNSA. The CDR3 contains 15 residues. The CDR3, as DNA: TGTGCCAGCAACTTACAGGGGGCGCTTGGTCAGCCCCAGCATTTT. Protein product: CASNLQGALGQPQHF.

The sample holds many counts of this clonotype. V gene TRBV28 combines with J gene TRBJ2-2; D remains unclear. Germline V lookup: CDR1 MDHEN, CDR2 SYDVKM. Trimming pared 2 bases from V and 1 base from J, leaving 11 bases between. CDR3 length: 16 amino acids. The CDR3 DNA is TGTGCCAGCAGTTTACCGGGCGCCCTGAACACCGGGGAGCTGTTTTTT. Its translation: CASSLPGALNTGELFF.

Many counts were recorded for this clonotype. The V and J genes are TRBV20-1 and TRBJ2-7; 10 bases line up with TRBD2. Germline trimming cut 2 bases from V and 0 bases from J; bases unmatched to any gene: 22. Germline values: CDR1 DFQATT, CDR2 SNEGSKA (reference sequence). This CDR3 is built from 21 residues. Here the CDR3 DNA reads TGCAGTGCTAGACTTCGGGCAGGGGCCGTCTCTAGCGGGGGTAGCTCCTACGAGCAGTACTTC. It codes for CSARLRAGAVSSGGSSYEQYF.

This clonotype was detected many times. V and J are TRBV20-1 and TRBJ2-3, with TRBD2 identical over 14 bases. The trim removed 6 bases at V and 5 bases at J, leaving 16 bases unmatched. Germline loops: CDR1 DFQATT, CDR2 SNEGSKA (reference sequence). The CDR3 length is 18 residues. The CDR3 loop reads CSAIIYTGTSGRRDTQYF. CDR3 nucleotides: TGCAGTGCAATCATTTACACCGGGACTAGCGGGAGACGAGATACGCAGTATTTT.

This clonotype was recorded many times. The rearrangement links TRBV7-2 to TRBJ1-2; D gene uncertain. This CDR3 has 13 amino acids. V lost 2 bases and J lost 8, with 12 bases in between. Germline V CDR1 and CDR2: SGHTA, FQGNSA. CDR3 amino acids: CASSLLRGGGYTF. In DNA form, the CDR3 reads TGTGCCAGCAGCTTACTCCGGGGAGGGGGCTACACCTTC.

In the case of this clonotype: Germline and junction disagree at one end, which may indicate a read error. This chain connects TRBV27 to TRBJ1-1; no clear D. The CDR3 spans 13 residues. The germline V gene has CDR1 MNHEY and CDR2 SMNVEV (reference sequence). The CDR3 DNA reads TGTGCCAGCAGGACCCAGCTGAACACTGTAGCTTTCTTT. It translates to CASRTQLNTVAFF.

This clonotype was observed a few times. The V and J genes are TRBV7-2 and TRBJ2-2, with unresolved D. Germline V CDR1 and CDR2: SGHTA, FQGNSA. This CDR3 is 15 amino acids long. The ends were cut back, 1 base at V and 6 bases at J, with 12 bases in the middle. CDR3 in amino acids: CASSLVPGAAGELFF. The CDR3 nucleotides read TGTGCCAGCAGCTTAGTACCCGGAGCCGCCGGGGAGCTGTTTTTT.

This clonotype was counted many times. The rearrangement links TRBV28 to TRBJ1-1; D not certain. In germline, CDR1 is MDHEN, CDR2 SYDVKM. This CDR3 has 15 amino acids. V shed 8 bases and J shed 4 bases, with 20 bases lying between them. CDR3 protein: CASCQSRGGITEAFF. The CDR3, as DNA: TGTGCCAGCTGCCAGTCAAGAGGCGGTATCACTGAAGCTTTCTTT.

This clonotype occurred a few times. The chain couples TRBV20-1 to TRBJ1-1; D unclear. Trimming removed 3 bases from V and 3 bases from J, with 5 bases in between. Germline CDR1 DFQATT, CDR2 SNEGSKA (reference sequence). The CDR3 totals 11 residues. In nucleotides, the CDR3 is TGCAGTGCTAGCCTCCACACTGAAGCTTTCTTT. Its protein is CSASLHTEAFF.

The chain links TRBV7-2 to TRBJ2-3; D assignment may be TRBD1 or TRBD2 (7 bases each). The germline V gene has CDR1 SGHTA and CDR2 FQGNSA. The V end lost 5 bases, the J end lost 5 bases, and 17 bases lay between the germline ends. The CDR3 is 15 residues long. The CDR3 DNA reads TGTGCCAGCAGCCGAGAGGGGGCTAGCGGAGATACGCAGTATTTT. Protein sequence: CASSREGASGDTQYF. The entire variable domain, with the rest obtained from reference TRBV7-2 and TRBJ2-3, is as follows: GAGVSQSPSNKVTEKGKDVELRCDPISGHTALYWYRQSLGQGLEFLIYFQGNSAPDKSGLPSDRFSAERTGGSVSTLTIQRTQQEDSAVYLCASSREGASGDTQYFGPGTRLTVL.

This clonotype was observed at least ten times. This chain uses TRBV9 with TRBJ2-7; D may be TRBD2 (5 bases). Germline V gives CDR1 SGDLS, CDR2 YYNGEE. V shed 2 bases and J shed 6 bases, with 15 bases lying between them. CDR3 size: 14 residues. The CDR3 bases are TGTGCCAGCAGCGTGTTTGGGAGCGGCCGCGAGCAGTACTTC. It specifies CASSVFGSGREQYF. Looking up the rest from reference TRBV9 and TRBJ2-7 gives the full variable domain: DSGVTQTPKHLITATGQRVTLRCSPRSGDLSVYWYQQSLDQGLQFLIQYYNGEERAKGNILERFSAQQFPDLHSELNLSSLELGDSALYFCASSVFGSGREQYFGPGTRLTVT.

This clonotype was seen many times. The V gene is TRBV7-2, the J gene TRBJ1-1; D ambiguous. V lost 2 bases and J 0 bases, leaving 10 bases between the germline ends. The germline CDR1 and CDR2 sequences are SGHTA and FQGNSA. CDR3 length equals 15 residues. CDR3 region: CASSLLGRMNTEAFF. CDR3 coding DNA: TGTGCCAGCAGCTTATTAGGCCGAATGAACACTGAAGCTTTCTTT.

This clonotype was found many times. This chain's CDR3 is CASIPSGAKRNTIYF. The CDR3 bases are TGTGCCAGCATCCCGTCCGGGGCGAAGAGAAACACCATATATTTT. The rearrangement joins TRBV2 to TRBJ1-3; TRBD1 might be the D (5 bases). CDR1 and CDR2 (germline): SNHLY, FYNNEI. The length of the CDR3 is 15 residues. Deletions cut 7 bases from V and 5 bases from J, with 18 bases between. The full variable domain, rest sourced from reference TRBV2 and TRBJ1-3, is EPEVTQTPSHQVTQMGQEVILRCVPISNHLYFYWYRQILGQKVEFLVSFYNNEISEKSEIFDDQFSVERPDGSNFTLKIRSTKLEDSAMYFCASIPSGAKRNTIYFGEGSWLTVV.

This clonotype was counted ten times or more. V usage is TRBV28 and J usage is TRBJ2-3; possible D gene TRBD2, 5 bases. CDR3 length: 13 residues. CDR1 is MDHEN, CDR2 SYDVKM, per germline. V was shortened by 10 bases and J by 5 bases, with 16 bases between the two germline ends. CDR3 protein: CAICRRGIDTQYF. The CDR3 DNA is TGTGCCATTTGCCGTAGAGGGATAGATACGCAGTATTTT.

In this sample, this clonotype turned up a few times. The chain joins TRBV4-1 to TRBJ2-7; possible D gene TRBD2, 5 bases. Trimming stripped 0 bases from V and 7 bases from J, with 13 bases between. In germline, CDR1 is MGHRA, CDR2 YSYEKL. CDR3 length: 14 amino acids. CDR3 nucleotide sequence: TGCGCCAGCAGCCAAGATTCCCCTAGGGAGGAGCAGTACTTC. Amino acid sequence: CASSQDSPREEQYF.

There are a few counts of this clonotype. DNA of the CDR3: TGTGCCAGTAGTTTGGCGGGAGGGCCGGATGAGCAGTTCTTC. Translation gives CASSLAGGPDEQFF. The rearrangement joins TRBV19 to TRBJ2-1, with TRBD2 matching over 9 bases. Germline V gives CDR1 LNHDA, CDR2 SQIVND (reference sequence). The CDR3 contains 14 residues. The V segment lost 5 bases and the J segment 8 bases; nucleotides outside the gene matches: 7.

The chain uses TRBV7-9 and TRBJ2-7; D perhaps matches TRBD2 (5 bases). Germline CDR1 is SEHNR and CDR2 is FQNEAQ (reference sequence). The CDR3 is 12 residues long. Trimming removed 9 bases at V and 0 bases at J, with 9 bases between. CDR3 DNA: TGTGCCAGTGGGGAGTCCTCCTACGAGCAGTACTTC. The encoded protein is CASGESSYEQYF.

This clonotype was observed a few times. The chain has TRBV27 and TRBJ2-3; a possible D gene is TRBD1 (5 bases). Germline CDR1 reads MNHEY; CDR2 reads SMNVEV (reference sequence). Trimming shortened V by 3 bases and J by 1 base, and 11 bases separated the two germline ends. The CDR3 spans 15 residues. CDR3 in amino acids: CASSFGQGGTDTQYF. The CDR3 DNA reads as TGTGCCAGCAGTTTCGGGCAGGGTGGCACAGATACGCAGTATTTT.

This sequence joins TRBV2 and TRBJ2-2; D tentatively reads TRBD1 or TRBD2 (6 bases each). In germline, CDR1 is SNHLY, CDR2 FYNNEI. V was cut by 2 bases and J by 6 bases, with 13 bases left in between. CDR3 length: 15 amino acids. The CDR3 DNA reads TGTGCCAGCAGTGAATCTGGGGGGCAGGCCGGGGAGCTGTTTTTT. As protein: CASSESGGQAGELFF.

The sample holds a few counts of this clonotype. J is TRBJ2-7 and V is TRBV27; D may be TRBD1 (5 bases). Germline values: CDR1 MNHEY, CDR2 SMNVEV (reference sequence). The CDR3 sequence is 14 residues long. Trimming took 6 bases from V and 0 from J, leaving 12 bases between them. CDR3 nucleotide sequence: TGTGCCAGCAGCTCTGGGGCTAACTCCTACGAGCAGTACTTC. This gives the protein CASSSGANSYEQYF.